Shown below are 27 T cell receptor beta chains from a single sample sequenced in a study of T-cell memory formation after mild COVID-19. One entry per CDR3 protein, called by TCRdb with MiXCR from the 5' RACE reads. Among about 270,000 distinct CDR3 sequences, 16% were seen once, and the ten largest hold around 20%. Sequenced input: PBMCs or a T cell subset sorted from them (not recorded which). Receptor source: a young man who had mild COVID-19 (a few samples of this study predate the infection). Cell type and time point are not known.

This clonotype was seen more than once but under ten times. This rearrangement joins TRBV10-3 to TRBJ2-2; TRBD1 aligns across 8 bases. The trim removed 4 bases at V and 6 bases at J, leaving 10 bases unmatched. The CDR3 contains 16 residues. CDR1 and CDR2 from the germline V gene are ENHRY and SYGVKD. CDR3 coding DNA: TGTGCCATCAGTGCGAACAGGGGGAGAAAGGCCGGGGAGCTGTTTTTT. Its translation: CAISANRGRKAGELFF.

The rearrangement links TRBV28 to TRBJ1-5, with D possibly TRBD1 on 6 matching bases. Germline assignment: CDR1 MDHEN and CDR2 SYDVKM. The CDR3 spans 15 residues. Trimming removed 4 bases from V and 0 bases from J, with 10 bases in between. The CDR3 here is CASSYGQYSNQPQHF. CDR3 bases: TGTGCCAGCAGTTACGGACAGTATAGCAATCAGCCCCAGCATTTT. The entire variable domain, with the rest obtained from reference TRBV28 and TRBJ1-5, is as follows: DVKVTQSSRYLVKRTGEKVFLECVQDMDHENMFWYRQDPGLGLRLIYFSYDVKMKEKGDIPEGYSVSREKKERFSLILESASTNQTSMYLCASSYGQYSNQPQHFGDGTRLSIL.

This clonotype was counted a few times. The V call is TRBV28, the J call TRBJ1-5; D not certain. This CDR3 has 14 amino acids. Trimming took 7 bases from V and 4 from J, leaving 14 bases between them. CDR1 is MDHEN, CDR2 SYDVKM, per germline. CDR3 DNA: TGTGCCAGCACCCCACGCGATGGTAATCAGCCCCAGCATTTT. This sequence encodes CASTPRDGNQPQHF.

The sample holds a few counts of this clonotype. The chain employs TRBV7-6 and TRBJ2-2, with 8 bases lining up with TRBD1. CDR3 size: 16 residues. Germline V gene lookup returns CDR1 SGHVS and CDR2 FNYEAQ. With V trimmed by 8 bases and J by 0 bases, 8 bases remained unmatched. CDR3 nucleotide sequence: TGTGCCAGCTCCTCGATGGGACAGGCGAACACCGGGGAGCTGTTTTTT. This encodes CASSSMGQANTGELFF. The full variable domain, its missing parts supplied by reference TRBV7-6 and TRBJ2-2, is GAGVSQSPRYKVTKRGQDVALRCDPISGHVSLYWYRQALGQGPEFLTYFNYEAQQDKSGLPNDRFSAERPEGSISTLTIQRTEQRDSAMYRCASSSMGQANTGELFFGEGSRLTVL.

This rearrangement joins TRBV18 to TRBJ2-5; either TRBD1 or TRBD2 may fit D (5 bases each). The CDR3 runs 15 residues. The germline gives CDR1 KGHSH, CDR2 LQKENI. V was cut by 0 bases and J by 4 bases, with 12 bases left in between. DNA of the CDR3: TGTGCCAGCTCACCACCAGGTGGGGGAGCAGAGACCCAGTACTTC. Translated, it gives CASSPPGGGAETQYF.

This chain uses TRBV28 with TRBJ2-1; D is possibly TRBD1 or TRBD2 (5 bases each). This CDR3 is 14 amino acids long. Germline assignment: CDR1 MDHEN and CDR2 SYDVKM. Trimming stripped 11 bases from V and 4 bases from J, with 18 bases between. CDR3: CAEAGTEDYNEQFF. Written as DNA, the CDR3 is TGTGCCGAGGCTGGGACCGAAGATTACAATGAGCAGTTCTTC.

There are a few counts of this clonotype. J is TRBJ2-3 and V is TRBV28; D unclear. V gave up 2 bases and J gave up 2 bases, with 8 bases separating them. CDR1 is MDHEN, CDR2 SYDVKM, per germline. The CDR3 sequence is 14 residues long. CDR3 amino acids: CASSLHPSTDTQYF. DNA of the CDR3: TGTGCCAGCAGTTTACACCCCTCCACAGATACGCAGTATTTT.

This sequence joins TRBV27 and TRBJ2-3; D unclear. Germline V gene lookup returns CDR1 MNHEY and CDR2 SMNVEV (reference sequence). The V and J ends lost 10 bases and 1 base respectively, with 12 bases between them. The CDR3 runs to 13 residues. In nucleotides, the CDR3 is TGTGCCACCAAACCCGCAGGCACAGATACGCAGTATTTT. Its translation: CATKPAGTDTQYF.

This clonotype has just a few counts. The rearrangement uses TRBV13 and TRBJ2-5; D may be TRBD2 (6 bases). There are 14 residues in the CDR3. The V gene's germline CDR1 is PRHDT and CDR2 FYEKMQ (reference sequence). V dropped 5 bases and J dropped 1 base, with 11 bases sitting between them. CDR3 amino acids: CASSARLVQETQYF. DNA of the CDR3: TGTGCCAGCAGCGCGAGACTAGTCCAAGAGACCCAGTACTTC.

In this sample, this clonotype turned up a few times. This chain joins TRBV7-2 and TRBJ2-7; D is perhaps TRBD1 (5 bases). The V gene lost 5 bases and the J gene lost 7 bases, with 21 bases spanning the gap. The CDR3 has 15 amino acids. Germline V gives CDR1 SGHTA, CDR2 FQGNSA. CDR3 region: CASSRLTRGTEEQYF. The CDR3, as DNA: TGTGCCAGCAGCCGTCTAACAAGGGGCACAGAGGAGCAGTACTTC.

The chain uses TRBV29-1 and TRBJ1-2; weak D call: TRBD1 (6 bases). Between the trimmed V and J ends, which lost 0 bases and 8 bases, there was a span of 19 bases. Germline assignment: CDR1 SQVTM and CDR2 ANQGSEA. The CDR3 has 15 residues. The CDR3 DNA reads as TGCAGCGTTGAAGATCGTCTGAGGACAGCCGGCGGCTACACCTTC. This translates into CSVEDRLRTAGGYTF.

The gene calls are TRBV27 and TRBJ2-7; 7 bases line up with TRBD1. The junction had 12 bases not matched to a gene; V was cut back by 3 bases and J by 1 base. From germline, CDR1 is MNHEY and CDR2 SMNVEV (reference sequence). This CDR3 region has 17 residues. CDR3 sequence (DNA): TGTGCCAGCAGTTTGACAGGGCGCCCCGTCACTTCCTACGAGCAGTACTTC. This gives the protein CASSLTGRPVTSYEQYF.

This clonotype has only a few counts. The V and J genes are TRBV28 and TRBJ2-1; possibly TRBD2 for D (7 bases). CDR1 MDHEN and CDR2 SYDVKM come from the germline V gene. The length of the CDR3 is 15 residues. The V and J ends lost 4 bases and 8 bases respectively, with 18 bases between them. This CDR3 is CASSSPHRGGDEQFF. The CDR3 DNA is TGTGCCAGCAGTTCCCCCCATAGGGGGGGCGATGAGCAGTTCTTC.

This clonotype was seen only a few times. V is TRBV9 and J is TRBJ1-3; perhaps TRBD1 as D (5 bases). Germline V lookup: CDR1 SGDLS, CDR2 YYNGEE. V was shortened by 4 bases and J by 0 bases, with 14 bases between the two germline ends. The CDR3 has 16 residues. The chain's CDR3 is CASSPRDRSSGNTIYF. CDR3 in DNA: TGTGCCAGCAGCCCAAGGGACCGCAGCTCTGGAAACACCATATATTTT. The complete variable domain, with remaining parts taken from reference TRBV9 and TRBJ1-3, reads DSGVTQTPKHLITATGQRVTLRCSPRSGDLSVYWYQQSLDQGLQFLIQYYNGEERAKGNILERFSAQQFPDLHSELNLSSLELGDSALYFCASSPRDRSSGNTIYFGEGSWLTVV.

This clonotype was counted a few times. CDR3 protein: CASGGVDEQYF. CDR3 in DNA: TGTGCCAGCGGCGGGGTGGACGAGCAGTACTTC. This chain connects TRBV2 to TRBJ2-7, with D maybe TRBD2 (6 bases). Germline-derived CDR1 and CDR2 are SNHLY and FYNNEI. Trimming removed 8 bases from V and 5 bases from J, with 10 bases in between. This CDR3 has 11 amino acids.

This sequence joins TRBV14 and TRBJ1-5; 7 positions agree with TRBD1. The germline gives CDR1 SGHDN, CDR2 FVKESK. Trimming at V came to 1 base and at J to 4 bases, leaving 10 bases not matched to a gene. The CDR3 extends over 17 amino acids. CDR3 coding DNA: TGTGCCAGCAGCCAAGGGACGAAGACAGGGCCTAATCAGCCCCAGCATTTT. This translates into CASSQGTKTGPNQPQHF. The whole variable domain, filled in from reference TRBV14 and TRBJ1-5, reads EAGVTQFPSHSVIEKGQTVTLRCDPISGHDNLYWYRRVMGKEIKFLLHFVKESKQDESGMPNNRFLAERTGGTYSTLKVQPAELEDSGVYFCASSQGTKTGPNQPQHFGDGTRLSIL.

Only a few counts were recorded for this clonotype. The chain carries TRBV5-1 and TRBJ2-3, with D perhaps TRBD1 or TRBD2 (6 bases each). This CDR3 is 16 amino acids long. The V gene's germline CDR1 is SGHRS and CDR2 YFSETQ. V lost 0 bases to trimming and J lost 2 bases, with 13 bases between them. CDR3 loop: CASSLGGANPTDTQYF. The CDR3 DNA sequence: TGCGCCAGCAGCTTGGGGGGGGCGAACCCCACAGATACGCAGTATTTT.

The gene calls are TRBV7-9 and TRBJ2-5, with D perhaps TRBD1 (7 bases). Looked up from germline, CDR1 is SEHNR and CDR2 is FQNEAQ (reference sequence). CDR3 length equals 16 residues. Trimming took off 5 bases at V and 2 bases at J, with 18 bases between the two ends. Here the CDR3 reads CASSPSSGGIQETQYF. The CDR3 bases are TGTGCCAGCAGCCCTTCGTCAGGGGGGATACAAGAGACCCAGTACTTC.

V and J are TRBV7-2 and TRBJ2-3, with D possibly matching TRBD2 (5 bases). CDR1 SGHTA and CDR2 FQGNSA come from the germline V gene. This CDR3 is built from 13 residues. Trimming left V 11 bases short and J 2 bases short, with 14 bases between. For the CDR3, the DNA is TGTGCCTCTAACACCGGGATCACAGATACGCAGTATTTT. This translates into CASNTGITDTQYF.

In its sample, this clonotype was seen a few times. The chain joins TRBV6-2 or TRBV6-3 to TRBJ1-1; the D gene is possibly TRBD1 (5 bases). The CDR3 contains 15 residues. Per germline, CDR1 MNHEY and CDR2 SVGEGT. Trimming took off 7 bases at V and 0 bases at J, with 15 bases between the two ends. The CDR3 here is CASNQGLRVNTEAFF. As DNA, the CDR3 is TGTGCCAGCAACCAGGGCTTACGGGTGAACACTGAAGCTTTCTTT.

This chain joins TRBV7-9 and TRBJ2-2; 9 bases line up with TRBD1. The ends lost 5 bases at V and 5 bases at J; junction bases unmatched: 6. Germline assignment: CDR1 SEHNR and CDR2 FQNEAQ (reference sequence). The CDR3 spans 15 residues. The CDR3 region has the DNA TGTGCCAGCAGCCCCTACAGGGGGCGAACCGGGGAGCTGTTTTTT. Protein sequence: CASSPYRGRTGELFF.

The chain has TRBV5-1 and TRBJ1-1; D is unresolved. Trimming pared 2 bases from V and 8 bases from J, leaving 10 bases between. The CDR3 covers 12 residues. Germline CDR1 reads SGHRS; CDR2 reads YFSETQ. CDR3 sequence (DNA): TGCGCCAGCAGCTTAAATTCTGGCGAAGCTTTCTTT. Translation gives CASSLNSGEAFF. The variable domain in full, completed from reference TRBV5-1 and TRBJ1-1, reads KAGVTQTPRYLIKTRGQQVTLSCSPISGHRSVSWYQQTPGQGLQFLFEYFSETQRNKGNFPGRFSGRQFSNSRSEMNVSTLELGDSALYLCASSLNSGEAFFGQGTRLTVV.

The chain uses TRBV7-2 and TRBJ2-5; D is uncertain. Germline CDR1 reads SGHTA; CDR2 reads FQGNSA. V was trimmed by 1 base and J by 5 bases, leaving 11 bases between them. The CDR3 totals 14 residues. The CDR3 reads CASSLVGPWETQYF. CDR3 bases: TGTGCCAGCAGCTTAGTAGGACCCTGGGAGACCCAGTACTTC.

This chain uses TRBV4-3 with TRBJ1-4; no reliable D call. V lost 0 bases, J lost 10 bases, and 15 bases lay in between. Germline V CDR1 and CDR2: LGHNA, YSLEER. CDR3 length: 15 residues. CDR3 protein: CASSQDGFGSRKLFF. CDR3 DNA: TGCGCCAGCAGCCAAGATGGTTTCGGCTCTCGAAAACTGTTTTTT.

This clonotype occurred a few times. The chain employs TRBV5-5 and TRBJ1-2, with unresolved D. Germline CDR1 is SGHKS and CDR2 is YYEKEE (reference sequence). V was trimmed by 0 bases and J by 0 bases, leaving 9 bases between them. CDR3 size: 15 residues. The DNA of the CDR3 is TGTGCCAGCAGCTTGGGGGGAAGTCCTAACTATGGCTACACCTTC. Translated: CASSLGGSPNYGYTF.

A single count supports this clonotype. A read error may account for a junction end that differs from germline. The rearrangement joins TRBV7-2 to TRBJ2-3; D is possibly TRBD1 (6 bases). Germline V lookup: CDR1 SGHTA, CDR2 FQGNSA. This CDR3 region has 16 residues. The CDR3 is CDSSDPYRVGTDTQYF. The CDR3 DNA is TGTGACAGCAGCGACCCCTACAGGGTGGGCACAGATACGCAGTATTTT. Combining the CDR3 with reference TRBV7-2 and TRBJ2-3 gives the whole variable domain GAGVSQSPSNKVTEKGKDVELRCDPISGHTALYWYRQSLGQGLEFLIYFQGNSAPDKSGLPSDRFSAERTGGSVSTLTIQRTQQEDSAVYLCDSSDPYRVGTDTQYFGPGTRLTVL.

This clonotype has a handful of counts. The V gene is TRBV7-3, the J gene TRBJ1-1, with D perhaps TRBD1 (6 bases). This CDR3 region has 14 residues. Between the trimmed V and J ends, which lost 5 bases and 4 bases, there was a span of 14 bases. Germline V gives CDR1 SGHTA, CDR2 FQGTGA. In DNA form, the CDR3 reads TGTGCCAGCAGCCTAGGATCAGGGGTCACTGAAGCTTTCTTT. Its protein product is CASSLGSGVTEAFF.